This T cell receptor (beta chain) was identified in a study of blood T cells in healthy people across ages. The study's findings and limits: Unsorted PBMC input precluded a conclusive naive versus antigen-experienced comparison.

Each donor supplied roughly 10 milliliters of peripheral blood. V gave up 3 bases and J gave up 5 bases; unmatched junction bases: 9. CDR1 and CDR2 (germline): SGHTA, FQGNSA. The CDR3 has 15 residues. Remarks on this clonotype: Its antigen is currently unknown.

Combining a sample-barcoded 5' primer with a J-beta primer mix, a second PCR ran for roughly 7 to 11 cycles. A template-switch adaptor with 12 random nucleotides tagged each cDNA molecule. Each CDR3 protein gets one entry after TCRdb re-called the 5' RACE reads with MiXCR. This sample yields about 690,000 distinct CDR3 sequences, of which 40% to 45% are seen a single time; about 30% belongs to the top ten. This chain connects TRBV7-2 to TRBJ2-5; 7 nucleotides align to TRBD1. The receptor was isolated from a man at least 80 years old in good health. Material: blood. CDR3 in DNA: TGTGCCAGCAGCTTTAACCCACAGGGGTGGGAGACCCAGTACTTC. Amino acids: CASSFNPQGWETQYF.